This TCR beta chain was captured in a study of long-term antiretroviral therapy in people with HIV. Study in general: The immediate-ART recommendation dates to 2015, and the earliest samples predate it by about a decade.

An immunoSEQ assay, version v3.0, was performed at survey level. Assay used: immunoSEQ multiplex PCR; TCRdb lists only in-frame clones, some missing. This sample has tens of thousands of clones, with over 75% found just once. This sequence was found in a man between 18 and 35 years old with HIV. The sequenced sample was unsorted PBMCs, obtained 0.6 years after starting antiretroviral therapy.

The CDR3 reads CSVAVGSGRVGEQFF. The CDR3 DNA reads as TGCAGCGTCGCCGTCGGGAGCGGGAGGGTCGGAGAGCAGTTCTTC. This chain connects TRBV29-1 to TRBJ2-1; 10 positions match TRBD2. This CDR3 is built from 15 residues. With V trimmed by 6 bases and J by 10 bases, 15 bases remained unmatched. The germline CDR1 and CDR2 sequences are SQVTM and ANQGSEA.